This T cell receptor beta chain comes out of a study of T-cell reconstitution after alpha-beta-depleted transplantation in children. Unique molecular identifiers tagged the TCRbeta library. MiXCR, applied by TCRdb to the PCR reads, yields one record per CDR3 protein. The sample lists about 47,000 distinct CDR3 sequences; 50% to 55% were seen once. This clonotype was seen more than once but under ten times. Germline CDR1 SGHTA, CDR2 FQGNSA. CDR3 size: 16 residues. J gave up 5 bases and V 5 bases, and 6 bases lay outside the gene matches. This clonotype originated in a boy in the first two years of life with SCID, due to receive a stem cell transplant. V gene TRBV7-2 combines with J gene TRBJ2-3; 14 nucleotides line up with TRBD2. Source: peripheral blood, taken before TCRalphabeta/CD19-depleted stem cell transplant. The CDR3 loop reads CASSLGLAGAEDTQYF. CDR3 bases: TGTGCCAGCAGCCTGGGACTAGCGGGGGCTGAAGATACGCAGTATTTT.